This T cell receptor beta chain derives from a study of PD-1 blockade in classical Hodgkin lymphoma. Study results and caveats: Those achieving complete response showed baseline diversity like newly diagnosed patients. Newly diagnosed patients had baseline TCR diversity that was reportedly lower than that of healthy donors.

The CDR3 is made up of 15 amino acids. The V end lost 2 bases, the J end lost 1 base, and 11 bases lay between the germline ends. From germline, CDR1 is SGHRS and CDR2 YFSETQ. A note on this clone: Antigen unknown.

Relapses following autologous stem cell transplantation were seen in all patients, with brentuximab vedotin exposure varying. Complete response, partial response or progressive disease was each patient's best response. The assay was immunoSEQ multiplex PCR, and TCRdb's table has in-frame clones only and misses some. The sample has tens of thousands of clones, over 65% seen once. The sequenced sample was peripheral blood mononuclear cells (PBMCs), obtained before the second cycle of nivolumab. The rearrangement joins TRBV5-1 to TRBJ2-3, with D tentatively TRBD1 or TRBD2 (5 bases each). This TCR was sampled from a human donor with classical Hodgkin lymphoma. CDR3 coding DNA: TGCGCCAGCAGCTTCGCCGGGGCCGGCACAGATACGCAGTATTTT. This translates into CASSFAGAGTDTQYF. The full variable domain, completed using reference TRBV5-1 and TRBJ2-3, is KAGVTQTPRYLIKTRGQQVTLSCSPISGHRSVSWYQQTPGQGLQFLFEYFSETQRNKGNFPGRFSGRQFSNSRSEMNVSTLELGDSALYLCASSFAGAGTDTQYFGPGTRLTVL.